Listed here is a single T cell receptor beta chain. The antigen it binds to is not known. No much larger clone exists at a distance of one base, and base qualities are not known. The library was generated by the immunoSEQ multiplex PCR assay. The clones in this table, taken by TCRdb from immuneACCESS, are in-frame only. Not every clone is retained; where verified, under half of the shortfall comes from an unresolved V gene, and the cause of the rest is unknown. The sample contains approximately 36,000 clones, 93% of them found a single time. The ten largest make up roughly 0.4% of the sample. The sample originates from a study of T cell changes during pregnancy in multiple sclerosis (dated by TCRdb to about 2019). Regarding the complete study: Changes in the T cell repertoire over the course of pregnancy were examined in this study in women with multiple sclerosis.

The CDR3 runs 14 residues from the cysteine to the phenylalanine. The DNA shown is the 42-base CDR3, in frame from base 1. V loses 3 bases, J loses 3 bases, and the germline ends lie 11 bases apart. Via the germline V gene (reference sequence), CDR1 is LNHDA and CDR2 SQIVND. The source of this sequence is a female donor with multiple sclerosis, enrolled in a pregnancy study. The rearrangement combines TRBV19 with TRBJ1-2, and TRBD1 may be the D gene, going by 6 matching bases. The sequenced sample was CD4+ T cells from peripheral blood mononuclear cells, obtained in the first trimester of pregnancy. The CDR3 amino acid sequence is: CASSISGVDYGYTF. The DNA sequence is TGTGCCAGTAGTATTTCAGGGGTGGACTATGGCTACACCTTC.